Ten or more counts support the clone carrying this TCR beta chain. These data belong to a study of T cell repertoires in cytomegalovirus infection. Using its own MiXCR run on the reads, TCRdb lists one record per CDR3 protein. The sample lists approximately 140,000 distinct CDR3 sequences, roughly 6.5% occurring once. The CDR3 extends over 14 amino acids. Germline CDR1 and CDR2: ENHRY and SYGVKD. Trimming left V 0 bases short and J 5 bases short, with 7 bases between. The source of this sequence is a human donor in good health (CMV status not recorded). Some clones in this sample may be carry-over from other donors' samples. This chain connects TRBV10-3 to TRBJ2-2; D gene ambiguous. Sequences were obtained from PBMCs. CDR3 in DNA: TGTGCCATCAGTGAGTCACACTCTACCGGGGAGCTGTTTTTT. Translating gives CAISESHSTGELFF.